Shown below are 28 T cell receptor beta chains from a single sample sequenced in a study of shared clonotypes between healthy human individuals. Terminally differentiated effector memory CD45RA+ cells were excluded from the naive CD8 cells, which were CD45RO-negative and positively selected for CCR7. Clones were read by immunoSEQ multiplex PCR, and TCRdb kept only the in-frame ones, dropping some. Found here are around 1.9 million clones, approximately 92% of them singletons; the top ten hold more than 1.5%. Sequencing used naive CD8+ T cells from PBMCs. All receptors derive from a man between 18 and 35 years old in good health. Some clones in this sample may be carry-over from other donors' samples.

The chain links TRBV7-9 to TRBJ2-2; D call uncertain. Between the trimmed V and J ends, which lost 5 bases and 6 bases, there was a span of 10 bases. This CDR3 is 13 amino acids long. CDR1 is SEHNR and CDR2 is FQNEAQ in the germline V gene (reference sequence). The DNA for the CDR3 is TGTGCCAGCAGCCCAGTAGGGTCCGGGGAGCTGTTTTTT. Its protein product is CASSPVGSGELFF.

In DNA, the CDR3 is TGTGCCAGCAGTTTCAGCGGGAGCTTCACAGATACGCAGTATTTT. Translation gives CASSFSGSFTDTQYF. The chain links TRBV27 to TRBJ2-3; 8 nucleotides line up with TRBD2. Germline trimming cut 3 bases from V and 2 bases from J; bases unmatched to any gene: 4. The germline CDR1 and CDR2 sequences are MNHEY and SMNVEV (reference sequence). The CDR3 is 15 residues long.

The chain couples TRBV5-8 to TRBJ2-2; no reliable D call. CDR3 size: 16 residues. Per the germline V gene, CDR1 is SGHTS and CDR2 is YDEGEE. V dropped 1 base and J dropped 1 base, with 11 bases sitting between them. The CDR3 sequence: CASSLRWRKNTGELFF. The CDR3 region has the DNA TGTGCCAGCAGCTTGCGGTGGAGAAAGAACACCGGGGAGCTGTTTTTT.

The genes are TRBV12-5 and TRBJ2-7, with D tentatively TRBD2 (6 bases). Germline V gives CDR1 LGHNT, CDR2 FRNRAP. The CDR3 runs 17 residues. The ends were cut back, 11 bases at V and 3 bases at J, with 29 bases in the middle. The CDR3 nucleotides are TGTGCTCCCCTGGTGGGACTGTTTTCCCTCAAATGCTACGAGCAGTACTTC. Its protein is CAPLVGLFSLKCYEQYF.

V usage is TRBV5-4 and J usage is TRBJ2-2; D might be TRBD1 (5 bases). CDR1 SGHNT and CDR2 YYREEE come from the germline V gene (reference sequence). This CDR3 is 17 amino acids long. V lost 4 bases and J 4 bases, leaving 20 bases between the germline ends. CDR3 nucleotides: TGTGCCAGCAGCCCGGATCCCCCAGGGCTAGGCACCGGGGAGCTGTTTTTT. It codes for CASSPDPPGLGTGELFF.

The V call is TRBV4-3, the J call TRBJ1-5; a weak D match, TRBD1 (6 bases). Germline-derived CDR1 and CDR2 are LGHNA and YSLEER. The CDR3 spans 15 residues. Trimming left V 3 bases short and J 1 base short, with 10 bases between. The CDR3 is CASSQERGSNQPQHF. The CDR3 bases are TGCGCCAGCAGCCAGGAGAGGGGGAGCAATCAGCCCCAGCATTTT.

The J gene is TRBJ1-4, the V gene TRBV5-7; D is unresolved. TRBV5-7 is treated as an ORF (open reading frame) with a function not yet certain. Trimming shortened V by 4 bases and J by 8 bases, and 18 bases separated the two germline ends. The CDR3 spans 15 residues. The CDR3 DNA follows: TGTGCCAGCAGCCCCGGACTCTTAAAAGGCGAAAAACTGTTTTTT. This sequence encodes CASSPGLLKGEKLFF.

The CDR3 loop is CASSQDPGHYNEQFF. The CDR3 bases are TGTGCCAGCAGCCAGGACCCAGGACACTACAATGAGCAGTTCTTC. The chain couples TRBV7-6 to TRBJ2-1; weak D call: TRBD1 (5 bases). V lost 5 bases and J 3 bases, leaving 14 bases between the germline ends. Germline V gene sequence: CDR1 SGHVS, CDR2 FNYEAQ. The CDR3 consists of 15 residues.

V is TRBV5-1 and J is TRBJ1-1; 7 bases line up with TRBD1. Trimming took 7 bases from V and 0 from J; bases not matched to a gene: 12. This CDR3 is 16 amino acids long. Germline values: CDR1 SGHRS, CDR2 YFSETQ. The CDR3 sequence: CASGPLGQLVNTEAFF. CDR3 nucleotides: TGCGCCAGCGGCCCCCTGGGACAGCTTGTGAACACTGAAGCTTTCTTT.

The chain recombines TRBV28 with TRBJ1-3; maybe TRBD1 (5 bases). Germline V gene lookup returns CDR1 MDHEN and CDR2 SYDVKM. This CDR3 has 17 amino acids. Between the trimmed V and J ends, which lost 6 bases and 0 bases, there was a span of 18 bases. Here the CDR3 reads CASRLRGLPNSGNTIYF. For the CDR3, the DNA is TGTGCCAGCAGATTGCGGGGCCTACCGAACTCTGGAAACACCATATATTTT.

The chain uses TRBV19 and TRBJ1-2, with 11 bases aligning to TRBD1. The CDR3 is made up of 15 amino acids. Germline-derived CDR1 and CDR2 are LNHDA and SQIVND (reference sequence). The V segment lost 1 base and the J segment 7 bases; nucleotides outside the gene matches: 5. The CDR3 DNA sequence: TGTGCCAGTAGTATAGGAGGACAGGGGGCTTTTGGCTACACCTTC. It specifies CASSIGGQGAFGYTF.

The chain couples TRBV6-1 to TRBJ1-1, with D possibly TRBD1 on 6 matching bases. Germline V gene lookup returns CDR1 MNHNS and CDR2 SASEGT. The CDR3 has 14 amino acids. V lost 8 bases and J 6 bases, leaving 19 bases between the germline ends. The DNA for the CDR3 is TGTGCCAGCGGTCTCCTACAGGGCGGGTCTGAAGCTTTCTTT. The encoded protein is CASGLLQGGSEAFF.

This clone was recorded once. Other DNA variants within this sample encode the same CDR3. This rearrangement joins TRBV6-1 to TRBJ2-7, with TRBD1 identical over 8 bases. V was pared by 4 bases and J by 2 bases, with 4 bases of the junction left unmatched. From germline, CDR1 is MNHNS and CDR2 SASEGT. The CDR3 runs to 14 residues. CDR3 sequence reads: CASSGGTGPYEQYF. As DNA, the CDR3 is TGTGCCAGCAGTGGAGGGACAGGACCCTACGAGCAGTACTTC.

V is TRBV6-5 and J is TRBJ2-2, with D hard to call. Deletions cut 0 bases from V and 4 bases from J, with 6 bases between. The germline gives CDR1 MNHEY, CDR2 SVGAGI. CDR3 length equals 14 residues. The CDR3 nucleotides read TGTGCCAGCAGTTACTCCTTACCCACCGGGGAGCTGTTTTTT. Its protein product is CASSYSLPTGELFF.

This rearrangement joins TRBV7-2 to TRBJ1-1, with TRBD1 matching 7 bases. Germline trimming cut 0 bases from V and 4 bases from J; bases unmatched to any gene: 11. CDR1 SGHTA and CDR2 FQGNSA come from the germline V gene. This CDR3 region has 17 residues. The DNA of the CDR3 is TGTGCCAGCAGCTTAGCCGGGACAGACATCTTGGGCACTGAAGCTTTCTTT. Its translation: CASSLAGTDILGTEAFF.

J is TRBJ2-7 and V is TRBV27; TRBD1 is a possible D gene (5 bases). CDR3 length: 13 residues. Germline CDR1 MNHEY, CDR2 SMNVEV (reference sequence). V dropped 3 bases and J dropped 2 bases, with 8 bases sitting between them. CDR3 loop: CASSFMGPYEQYF. The CDR3 DNA reads TGTGCCAGCAGTTTTATGGGGCCCTACGAGCAGTACTTC.

The gene calls are TRBV4-1 and TRBJ1-1; possibly TRBD1 for D (5 bases). Trimming left V 2 bases short and J 0 bases short, with 7 bases between. This CDR3 region has 14 residues. Germline CDR1 is MGHRA and CDR2 is YSYEKL. The CDR3, as DNA: TGCGCCAGCAGCCAATCACAGGTGAACACTGAAGCTTTCTTT. Translating gives CASSQSQVNTEAFF.

Of note for this clone: Other DNA sequences in this sample translate to the same CDR3. The chain couples TRBV27 to TRBJ2-5, with TRBD2 as a possible D gene (7 bases). Trimming took 2 bases from V and 5 from J, leaving 9 bases between them. Germline values: CDR1 MNHEY, CDR2 SMNVEV (reference sequence). This CDR3 has 13 amino acids. CDR3 sequence: CASSLGGAETQYF. CDR3 nucleotides: TGTGCCAGCAGTTTAGGGGGGGCGGAGACCCAGTACTTC.

This clone was recorded only once. V and J are TRBV5-1 and TRBJ2-1; 8 bases map to TRBD2. Germline lookup yields CDR1 SGHRS and CDR2 YFSETQ. This CDR3 is built from 15 residues. V trimming: 4 bases; J trimming: 2 bases; junction bases outside the gene matches: 5. The CDR3 DNA is TGCGCCAGCAGCGTAAGCGGGGGCGCCTACAATGAGCAGTTCTTC. Encoded protein: CASSVSGGAYNEQFF.

The V gene is TRBV10-3, the J gene TRBJ2-2, with 10 bases lining up with TRBD2. V shed 2 bases and J 5 bases; nucleotides not matched to a gene: 5. The V gene's germline CDR1 is ENHRY and CDR2 SYGVKD. The CDR3 loop spans 16 amino acids. CDR3 in amino acids: CAISEKAGGVTGELFF. In DNA, the CDR3 is TGTGCCATCAGTGAGAAAGCGGGAGGGGTGACCGGGGAGCTGTTTTTT.

The rearrangement links TRBV4-2 to TRBJ2-1; unclear D gene. Looked up from germline, CDR1 is LGHNA and CDR2 is YNFKEQ. V lost 5 bases and J lost 6, with 20 bases in between. The CDR3 is 16 residues long. Written as DNA, the CDR3 is TGTGCCAGCAGCTATCAACTGGGCGACTCAGCCAATGAGCAGTTCTTC. This gives the protein CASSYQLGDSANEQFF.

Worth noting for this clone: Other DNA sequences in the same sample also yield this CDR3. The V gene is TRBV9, the J gene TRBJ2-1; D is ambiguous. Trimming removed 2 bases at V and 7 bases at J, with 7 bases between. The CDR3 is 12 residues long. Per the germline V gene, CDR1 is SGDLS and CDR2 is YYNGEE. The CDR3 sequence is CASSVGENEQFF. The CDR3 DNA reads as TGTGCCAGCAGCGTTGGTGAGAATGAGCAGTTCTTC.

This clone was recorded a few times. CDR3: CASTTGRAAFF. The CDR3, as DNA: TGTGCCAGTACCACAGGGCGGGCAGCTTTCTTT. The V gene is TRBV19, the J gene TRBJ1-1, with TRBD1 as a possible D gene (6 bases). Deletions cut 7 bases from V and 10 bases from J, with 13 bases between. CDR1 is LNHDA and CDR2 is SQIVND in the germline V gene (reference sequence). The CDR3 extends over 11 amino acids.

This sequence joins TRBV6-4 and TRBJ2-2; D is possibly TRBD1 (6 bases). CDR3 length: 13 amino acids. Germline-derived CDR1 and CDR2 are MRHNA and SNTAGT. The V and J ends lost 8 bases and 3 bases respectively, with 10 bases between them. CDR3 in amino acids: CASRNRDTGELFF. The CDR3 coding sequence is TGTGCCAGCCGGAACAGGGACACCGGGGAGCTGTTTTTT.

A note on this clone: The germline gene is not matched at one end of the junction; a read error may be the cause. This chain connects TRBV28 to TRBJ1-4; 7 bases agree with TRBD1. Germline CDR1 and CDR2: MDHEN and SYDVKM. This CDR3 has 17 residues. The CDR3 sequence is CASSLGLVTDRNEKLFF. In DNA, the CDR3 is TGTGCCAGCAGTTTAGGGTTGGTAACGGACAGGAATGAAAAACTATTTTTT.

The V call is TRBV27, the J call TRBJ2-7; 8 positions agree with TRBD2. Germline values: CDR1 MNHEY, CDR2 SMNVEV (reference sequence). There are 14 residues in the CDR3. V shed 8 bases, J shed 4 bases, and the junction held 10 bases outside the gene matches. CDR3 amino acids: CASGSAGVRYEQYF. The CDR3 DNA is TGTGCCAGCGGATCAGCGGGAGTCAGGTACGAGCAGTACTTC.

The chain joins TRBV27 to TRBJ2-1; TRBD1 agrees at 12 bases. The trim removed 6 bases at V and 8 bases at J, leaving 11 bases unmatched. Germline V gene lookup returns CDR1 MNHEY and CDR2 SMNVEV (reference sequence). This CDR3 spans 16 amino acids. The chain's CDR3 is CASSPLLGQGADEQFF. CDR3 in DNA: TGTGCCAGCAGCCCCCTCCTGGGACAGGGGGCCGATGAGCAGTTCTTC.

This chain joins TRBV27 and TRBJ1-4; maybe TRBD1 (6 bases). CDR1 is MNHEY and CDR2 is SMNVEV in the germline V gene (reference sequence). The CDR3 runs 13 residues. The ends were cut back, 7 bases at V and 10 bases at J, with 16 bases in the middle. In nucleotides, the CDR3 is TGTGCCAGCACCCAGGGGCAGGGTGGAAAACTGTTTTTT. Its translation: CASTQGQGGKLFF.